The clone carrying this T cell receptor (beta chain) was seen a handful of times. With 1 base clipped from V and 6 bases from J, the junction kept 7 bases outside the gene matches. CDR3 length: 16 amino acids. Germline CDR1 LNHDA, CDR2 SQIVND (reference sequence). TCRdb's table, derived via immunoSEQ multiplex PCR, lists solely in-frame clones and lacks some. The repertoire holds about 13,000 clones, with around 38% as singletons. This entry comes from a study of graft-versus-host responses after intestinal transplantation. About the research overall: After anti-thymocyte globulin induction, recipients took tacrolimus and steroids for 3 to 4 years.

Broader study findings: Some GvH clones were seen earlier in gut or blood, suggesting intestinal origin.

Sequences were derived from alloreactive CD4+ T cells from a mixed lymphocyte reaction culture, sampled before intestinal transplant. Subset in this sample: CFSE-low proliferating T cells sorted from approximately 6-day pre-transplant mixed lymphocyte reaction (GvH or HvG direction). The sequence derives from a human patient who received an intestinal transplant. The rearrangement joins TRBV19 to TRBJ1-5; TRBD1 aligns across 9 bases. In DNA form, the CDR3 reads TGTGCCAGTAGTATAGTAGTTGCGACAGGGGGTCAGCCCCAGCATTTT. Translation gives CASSIVVATGGQPQHF.